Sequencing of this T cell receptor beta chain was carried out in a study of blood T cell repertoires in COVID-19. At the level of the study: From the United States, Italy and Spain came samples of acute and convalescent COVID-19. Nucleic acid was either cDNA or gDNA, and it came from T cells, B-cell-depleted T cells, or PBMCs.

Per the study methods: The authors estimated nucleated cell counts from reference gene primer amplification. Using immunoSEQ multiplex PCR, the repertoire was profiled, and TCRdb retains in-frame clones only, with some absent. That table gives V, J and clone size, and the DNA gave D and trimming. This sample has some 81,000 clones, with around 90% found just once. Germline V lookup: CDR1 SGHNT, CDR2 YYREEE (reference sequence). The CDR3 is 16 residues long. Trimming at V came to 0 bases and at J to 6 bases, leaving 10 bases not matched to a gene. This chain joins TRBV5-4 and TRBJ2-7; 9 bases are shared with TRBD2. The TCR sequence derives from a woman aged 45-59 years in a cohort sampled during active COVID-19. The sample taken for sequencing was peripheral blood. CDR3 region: CASSLVKSSGKAEQYF. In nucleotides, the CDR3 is TGTGCCAGCAGCTTGGTAAAGTCTAGCGGGAAAGCCGAGCAGTACTTC.